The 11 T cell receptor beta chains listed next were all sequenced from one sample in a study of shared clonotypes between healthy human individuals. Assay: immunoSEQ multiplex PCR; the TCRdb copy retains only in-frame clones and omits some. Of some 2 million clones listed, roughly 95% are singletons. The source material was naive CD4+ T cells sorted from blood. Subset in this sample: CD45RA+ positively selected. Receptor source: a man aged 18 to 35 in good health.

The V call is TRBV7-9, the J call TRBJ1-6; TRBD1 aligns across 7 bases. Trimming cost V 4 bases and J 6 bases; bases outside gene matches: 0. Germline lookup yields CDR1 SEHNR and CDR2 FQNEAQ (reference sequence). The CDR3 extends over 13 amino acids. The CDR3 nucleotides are TGTGCCAGCAGCTACAGGGGTAATTCACCCCTCCACTTT. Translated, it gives CASSYRGNSPLHF.

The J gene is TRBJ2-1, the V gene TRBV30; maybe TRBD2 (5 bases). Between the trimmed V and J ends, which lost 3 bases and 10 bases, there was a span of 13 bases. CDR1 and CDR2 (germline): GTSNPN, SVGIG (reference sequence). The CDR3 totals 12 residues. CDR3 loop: CAWRLGLGEQFF. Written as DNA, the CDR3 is TGTGCCTGGAGACTAGGCTTGGGAGAGCAGTTCTTC.

This chain's CDR3 is CASSPGTVGSPLHF. For the CDR3, the DNA is TGTGCCAGCAGTCCCGGAACCGTGGGTTCACCCCTCCACTTT. The chain couples TRBV7-2 to TRBJ1-6; no clear D gene. CDR3 length: 14 residues. V was clipped by 6 bases and J by 9 bases, with 15 bases between them. CDR1 is SGHTA and CDR2 is FQGNSA in the germline V gene. Complete variable domain (other parts from reference TRBV7-2 and TRBJ1-6): GAGVSQSPSNKVTEKGKDVELRCDPISGHTALYWYRQSLGQGLEFLIYFQGNSAPDKSGLPSDRFSAERTGGSVSTLTIQRTQQEDSAVYLCASSPGTVGSPLHFGNGTRLTVT.

DNA of the CDR3: TGCAGTGCTAGAGTCATACCTGGCTACACCTTC. It yields the protein CSARVIPGYTF. The rearrangement uses TRBV20-1 and TRBJ1-2, with unresolved D. The ends were cut back, 1 base at V and 7 bases at J, with 7 bases in the middle. Germline loops: CDR1 DFQATT, CDR2 SNEGSKA (reference sequence). The CDR3 totals 11 residues.

The DNA for the CDR3 is TGTGCCAGCAGTTTATCAGGGGGTCTCCAGCGGACCAGAGCTTTCTTT. Protein: CASSLSGGLQRTRAFF. V and J are TRBV27 and TRBJ1-1; maybe TRBD1 (6 bases). Germline V gives CDR1 MNHEY, CDR2 SMNVEV (reference sequence). This CDR3 is built from 16 residues. V lost 0 bases to trimming and J lost 10 bases, with 21 bases between them.

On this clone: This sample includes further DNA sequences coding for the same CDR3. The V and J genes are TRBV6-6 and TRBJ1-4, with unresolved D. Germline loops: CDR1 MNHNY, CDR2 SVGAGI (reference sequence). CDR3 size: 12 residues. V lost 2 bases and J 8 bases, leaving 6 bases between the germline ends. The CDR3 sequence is CASSYGGEKLFF. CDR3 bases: TGTGCCAGCAGTTACGGTGGCGAAAAACTGTTTTTT.

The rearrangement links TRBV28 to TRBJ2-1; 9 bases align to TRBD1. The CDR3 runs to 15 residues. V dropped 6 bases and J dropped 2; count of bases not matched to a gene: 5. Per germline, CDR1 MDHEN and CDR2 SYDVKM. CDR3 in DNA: TGTGCCAGCAGCCCGACAGGGGGGACCTACAATGAGCAGTTCTTC. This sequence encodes CASSPTGGTYNEQFF.

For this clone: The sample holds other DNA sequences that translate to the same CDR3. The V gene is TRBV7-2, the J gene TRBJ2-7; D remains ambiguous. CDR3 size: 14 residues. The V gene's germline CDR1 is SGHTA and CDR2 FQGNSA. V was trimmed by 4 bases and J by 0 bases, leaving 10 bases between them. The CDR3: CASSWDRFSYEQYF. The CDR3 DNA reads TGTGCCAGCAGCTGGGATCGGTTCTCCTACGAGCAGTACTTC.

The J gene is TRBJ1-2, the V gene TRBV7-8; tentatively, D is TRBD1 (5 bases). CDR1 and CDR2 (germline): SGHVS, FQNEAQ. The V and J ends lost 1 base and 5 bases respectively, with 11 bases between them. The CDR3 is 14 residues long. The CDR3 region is CASSLDQGLYGYTF. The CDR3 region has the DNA TGTGCCAGCAGCTTAGATCAGGGATTATATGGCTACACCTTC. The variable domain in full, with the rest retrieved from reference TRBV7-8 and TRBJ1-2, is GAGVSQSPRYKVAKRGQDVALRCDPISGHVSLFWYQQALGQGPEFLTYFQNEAQLDKSGLPSDRFFAERPEGSVSTLKIQRTQQEDSAVYLCASSLDQGLYGYTFGSGTRLTVV.

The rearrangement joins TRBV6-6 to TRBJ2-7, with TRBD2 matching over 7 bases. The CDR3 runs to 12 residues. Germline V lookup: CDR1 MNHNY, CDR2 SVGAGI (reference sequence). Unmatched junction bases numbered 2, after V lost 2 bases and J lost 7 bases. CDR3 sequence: CASSYAGGEQYF. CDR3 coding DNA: TGTGCCAGCAGTTACGCCGGGGGGGAGCAGTACTTC.

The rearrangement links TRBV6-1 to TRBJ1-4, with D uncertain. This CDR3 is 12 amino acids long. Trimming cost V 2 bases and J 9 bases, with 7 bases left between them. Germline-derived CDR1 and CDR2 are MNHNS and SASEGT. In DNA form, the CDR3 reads TGTGCCAGCAGTGAACTGGCTCAAAAACTGTTTTTT. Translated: CASSELAQKLFF.